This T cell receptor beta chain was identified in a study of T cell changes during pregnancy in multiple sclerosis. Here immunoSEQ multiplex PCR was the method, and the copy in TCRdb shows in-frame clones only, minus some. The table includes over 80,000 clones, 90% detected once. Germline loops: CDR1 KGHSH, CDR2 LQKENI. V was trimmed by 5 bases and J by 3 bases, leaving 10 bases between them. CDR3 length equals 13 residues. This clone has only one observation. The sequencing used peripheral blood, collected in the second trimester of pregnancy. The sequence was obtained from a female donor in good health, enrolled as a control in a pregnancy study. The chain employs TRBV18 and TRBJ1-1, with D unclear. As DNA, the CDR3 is TGTGCCAGCTCAGCGGGTAGGGACACTGAAGCTTTCTTT. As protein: CASSAGRDTEAFF.